The TCR beta chain under discussion was sequenced for a study of radiation and T cells in renal cell carcinoma. Study-wide points: In blood, top tumor clones expanded by 2 weeks, shrinking by 4.

Only in-frame clones appear in the TCRdb table, and some are missing; sequencing was by immunoSEQ multiplex PCR. This table has about 140,000 clones, 65% to 90% appearing once. The time point: blood 4 weeks post-SBRT, at nephrectomy. Indicated treatment: 15 Gy SBRT to primary tumor, nephrectomy 4 weeks later. Nephrectomy followed 15 Gy stereotactic body radiation by 4 weeks. Blood was sampled at baseline, 2 weeks and 4 weeks after SBRT. The tumor was a clear cell renal cell carcinoma. About this clone: The target antigen is unknown.

The V and J ends lost 11 bases and 1 base, in that order; junction bases with no gene match: 7. Germline assignment: CDR1 MRHNA and CDR2 SNTAGT. The CDR3 totals 13 residues. Sequenced material: blood, taken from a patient whose treatment included radiotherapy and nephrectomy. The J gene is TRBJ1-2, the V gene TRBV6-4; 7 positions match TRBD1. This clonotype originated in a woman between 45 and 60 years old with renal cell carcinoma. CDR3 sequence (DNA): TGTGCCCCCGCGGGACAGCATAACTATGGCTACACCTTC. Translation gives CAPAGQHNYGYTF.